This TCR beta chain was captured in a study of identical twins. This clonotype was detected only a few times. The antigen is not known. MiXCR was run by TCRdb on the 5' RACE reads, yielding one entry per CDR3 protein. This sample has under 300,000 distinct CDR3 sequences, with 9.5% to 15% found just once. Study-wide points: The same donors were not followed; conclusions instead depended on cross-sectional statistical analysis. In cord blood, abundant beta clonotypes had fewer insertions; memory showed no trend. Twin pairs had excess sharing that was weaker in beta out-of-frame sequences. Monozygotic twin pairs showed more out-of-frame TCR alpha sharing than models estimated.

The CDR3 is 15 amino acids. V lost 4 bases, J lost 6 bases, and 6 bases stayed unmatched. Germline V gives CDR1 SEHNR, CDR2 FQNEAQ (reference sequence). These records were also assigned to another study, of yellow fever vaccine responses in identical twins.

The sample taken for sequencing was memory (CD45RO+) T cells sorted from blood. The rearrangement links TRBV7-9 to TRBJ2-3, with 11 bases matching TRBD2. The sequence came from a woman under 30 in good health. CDR3 DNA sequence: TGTGCCAGCAGCTCGGGACTAGCGGTAGCGGATACGCAGTATTTT. Translating it yields CASSSGLAVADTQYF.